Many counts were recorded for the clone carrying this T cell receptor beta chain. CDR1 LGHDT and CDR2 YNNKEL come from the germline V gene (reference sequence). The CDR3 is 15 residues long. Trimming pared 4 bases from V and 6 bases from J, leaving 19 bases between. Preparation of the TCRbeta library involved a method that used unique molecular identifiers. TCRdb ran MiXCR on the PCR reads and lists one entry per CDR3 protein. Of approximately 290,000 distinct CDR3 sequences in the sample, 9.5% to 13% were seen once. This specimen comes from a study of T-cell reconstitution after alpha-beta-depleted transplantation in children.

The TCR comes from a male patient aged 2-9 years who had a stem cell transplant for chronic granulomatous disease, so the T cells may come from the graft donor. Specimen: peripheral blood, collected 180 days after TCRalphabeta/CD19-depleted stem cell transplant. The chain carries TRBV3-1 and TRBJ2-7, with D perhaps given as TRBD1 or TRBD2 (6 bases each). CDR3 sequence: CASSRKWGAPIEQYF. DNA of the CDR3: TGTGCCAGCAGCCGTAAATGGGGGGCTCCTATCGAGCAGTACTTC.